The 9 T cell receptor beta chains below come from one sample, sequenced in a study of T-cell reconstitution after alpha-beta-depleted transplantation in children. During its preparation, the TCRbeta library received unique molecular identifiers. Using its own MiXCR run on the PCR reads, TCRdb lists one record per CDR3 protein. Seen here are around 250,000 distinct CDR3 sequences, 9.9% observed once, and the top ten hold roughly 9.1%. The material was PBMCs from the stem cell graft donor, obtained from the stem cell graft. The receptors here all came from a human donor who donated a stem cell graft to a child with SCID.

This clonotype was found a few times. The rearrangement joins TRBV20-1 to TRBJ2-3; 7 bases are a match to TRBD1. The germline gives CDR1 DFQATT, CDR2 SNEGSKA (reference sequence). This CDR3 is 15 amino acids long. The J segment lost 5 bases and the V segment lost 6 bases, leaving 14 bases of the junction unmatched. This chain's CDR3 is CSANLKTGVIDTQYF. The CDR3 nucleotides read TGCAGTGCCAATCTTAAAACAGGGGTAATAGATACGCAGTATTTT.

The V call is TRBV15, the J call TRBJ1-1; D is perhaps TRBD1 (5 bases). This CDR3 region has 13 residues. CDR1 is LNHNV and CDR2 is YYDKDF in the germline V gene (reference sequence). The V end was cut by 0 bases, the J end by 11 bases, with 13 bases between. CDR3 loop: CATSRELGQRAFF. CDR3 nucleotides: TGTGCCACCAGCAGAGAGTTGGGGCAGCGGGCTTTCTTT.

This clonotype was found once. One end of the junction fails to match germline, which may point to a read error. The chain employs TRBV3-1 and TRBJ2-3; 7 nucleotides align to TRBD1. Germline CDR1 reads LGHDT; CDR2 reads YNNKEL (reference sequence). CDR3 length equals 19 residues. CDR3 sequence (DNA): TGTGCCTGCAGCCAAGATTTCAGCCAGGGACAGCTAACCACAGATACGCAGTATTTT. This encodes CACSQDFSQGQLTTDTQYF.

Turning to this clonotype: Since no conserved phenylalanine or tryptophan closes the CDR3, a read error is the likely cause. CDR3 bases: TGTGCCAGCAGTGAGTACAGGGTCAATGAGCAGTTCCTC. Translation: CASSEYRVNEQFL. The V and J genes are TRBV2 and TRBJ2-1; D might be TRBD1 (6 bases). The CDR3 runs to 13 residues. The germline V and J ends were trimmed by 3 bases and 6 bases, with 9 bases remaining between them. In germline, CDR1 is SNHLY, CDR2 FYNNEI.

This chain joins TRBV15 and TRBJ2-3, with 11 bases matching TRBD2. The CDR3 length is 15 residues. The V gene end was trimmed by 2 bases and the J gene end by 3 bases; junction bases not matched to a gene: 1. Germline loops: CDR1 LNHNV, CDR2 YYDKDF (reference sequence). Written as DNA, the CDR3 is TGTGCCACCAGCAGACTAGCGGGAGGTACAGATACGCAGTATTTT. Translated, it gives CATSRLAGGTDTQYF.

In this sample, this clonotype turned up many times. V is TRBV19 and J is TRBJ2-1; D may be TRBD2 (5 bases). CDR3 length equals 18 residues. Trimming took 1 base from V and 0 from J, leaving 16 bases between them. Germline V gene lookup returns CDR1 LNHDA and CDR2 SQIVND (reference sequence). The CDR3 loop reads CASSIGDQDFSSYNEQFF. The DNA for the CDR3 is TGTGCCAGTAGTATAGGTGATCAGGACTTCAGCTCCTACAATGAGCAGTTCTTC.

The chain has TRBV6-1 and TRBJ2-1; 12 bases match TRBD1. Germline-derived CDR1 and CDR2 are MNHNS and SASEGT. The CDR3 has 15 residues. The J segment lost 8 bases and the V segment lost 6 bases, leaving 8 bases of the junction unmatched. The CDR3 loop is CASRGTGGSFDEQFF. The CDR3 nucleotides read TGTGCCAGCAGGGGGACAGGGGGCTCATTTGATGAGCAGTTCTTC.

This clonotype was detected many times. The V gene is TRBV15, the J gene TRBJ2-2; either TRBD1 or TRBD2 may fit D (5 bases each). Per the germline V gene, CDR1 is LNHNV and CDR2 is YYDKDF (reference sequence). This CDR3 is built from 14 residues. Trimming stripped 0 bases from V and 6 bases from J, with 8 bases between. The CDR3 nucleotides read TGTGCCACCAGCAGAGATCAGGGAGCCGGGGAGCTGTTTTTT. Its translation is CATSRDQGAGELFF.

This clonotype was observed many times. The CDR3 region is CASSPRDRGRIRANEQFF. The CDR3 DNA sequence: TGTGCCAGCAGTCCCCGGGACAGGGGGCGAATTAGAGCGAATGAGCAGTTCTTC. This chain uses TRBV12-3 or TRBV12-4 with TRBJ2-1; TRBD1 matches at 12 bases. The ends lost 5 bases at V and 7 bases at J; junction bases unmatched: 15. This CDR3 spans 18 amino acids.